This T cell receptor (beta chain) came from a study of blood T cells in healthy people across ages (dated by TCRdb to between 2014 and 2016). A note on the overall study: In model experiments, template switching captured roughly one uniquely barcoded TCR beta cDNA molecule for every two T cells. Two additional independent replicas of 1 million unique cDNA reads from the same blood draw were analyzed for two donors (one aged 18 to 30 and one aged 80 or older). To avoid experimental bias, donors of different ages were spread randomly across the sequencing lanes. Four age groups were formed from the donors: young (average approximately 15 years), middle-aged (approximately 40), aged (about 68) and long-lived (about 80). Using deep sequencing normalized with unique cDNA molecular identifiers, the study measured how TCR beta repertoire diversity changes with age. The study at large found these results: Estimates of total diversity based on one million sequenced T cells were regarded as lower bounds and as underestimates. As age increased, observed TCR beta diversity per million T cells dropped in a roughly linear way, and a significant reduction was already evident by age about 36. Since profiling was done on bulk unsorted PBMCs, naive and antigen-experienced compartments could not be conclusively compared. The long-lived group showed more naive CD4+ T cells, fewer expanded clones and increased TCR diversity than the aged group, suggesting age selection. Observed TCR beta diversity correlated strongly with the percentage of naive T cells measured by flow cytometry. Because donor CMV infection status was unknown, age-related changes in expanded clonotypes were potentially confounded.

The 39 donors, aged roughly 6 to 90 years, were systemically healthy Caucasian individuals from Russia. Each donor gave approximately 9.3 milliliters of peripheral blood, collected into EDTA-treated Vacutainer tubes. Ficoll-Paque density-gradient centrifugation was used to isolate PBMCs, with at least 6.5 million per sample. Total RNA was extracted from PBMCs with Trizol reagent, with at least 6 micrograms obtained per sample. For every donor, an aliquot of PBMCs went through flow cytometry to measure the percentages of naive CD45RAhigh/CD27high T cells. A note on this clonotype: Its antigen target is currently unknown. Base qualities are not provided; no much larger clone lies one nucleotide away.

The library came from 5' RACE. The data were produced on an Illumina HiSeq 2500. The second PCR ran for about 6 to 11 cycles and used a J-beta primer mix along with a sample-barcoded 5' primer. A unique molecular identifier was introduced onto each TCR beta cDNA molecule by a template-switch 5' adaptor carrying 12 random nucleotides. Each sample yielded at least 3 million CDR3-containing paired-end reads. The Mint cDNA synthesis kit, primed by a TRBC-specific oligonucleotide, was used to synthesize first-strand cDNA from all RNA. All cDNA was treated with uracil-DNA glycosylase and then went through a first 18-cycle PCR with the universal primers M1SS and BC2_uni_R. The published analysis was carried out like this. For normalization, 1 million high-quality reads were randomly selected from each sample, with every read carrying a distinct molecular identifier. Instead of being binned into consensus sequences, reads with shared molecular identifiers were discarded. MiTCR, run with a Q25 quality threshold and the strictest error-elimination algorithm, handled CDR3 identification, clonotype clustering and error correction. A nonparametric unseen species model using Euler transformation provided a lower-bound estimate of total TCR beta diversity. TCRdb reanalyzed the raw reads on its own, using fastp at Q25 for trimming and MiXCR for clone calling, and kept in-frame beta chains. Each entry merges the rows of one CDR3 protein and shows their most common DNA and genes. The V and J calls here are based on TCRdb, not the publication. The sample table holds roughly 1,700,000 distinct CDR3 sequences, of which under 30% were seen once. The ten top clones hold 6.5% to 8.5% of the sample.

Here V drops 1 base and J drops 6 bases, and the junction holds 4 bases not matched to any gene. From the cysteine up to the phenylalanine, the CDR3 has a length of 14 residues. Only the CDR3 part of the read is kept: 42 bases, read in frame from the first base. The chain is made from TRBV12-3 or TRBV12-4 and TRBJ2-3; 7 middle bases align to TRBD2. This TCR derives from a woman in her 30s in good health. Sequencing used blood. The DNA reads as follows: TGTGCCAGCAGTTTAGAGGTGACTAGCGATACGCAGTATTTT. This gives the protein CASSLEVTSDTQYF.